This T cell receptor beta chain comes out of a study of beta chain features in type 1 diabetes. Purities over 95% were achieved in all sorted populations. Study-level findings and limits: cDNA sequencing could over-represent cells with high TCR expression. Among patients, naive, central memory and Treg TCRB repertoires appeared more similar than among healthy donors.

This clone has only a few counts. Its antigen is not identified. Expressed TCRB transcripts got sequenced, as all isolated RNA was reverse transcribed. For naive, central memory and regulatory T cell samples, reads averaged around 3.8 million. Measured with immunoSEQ multiplex PCR; TCRdb has only the in-frame clones, and not every one. This repertoire shows roughly 500,000 clones, 30% found once; its top ten account for 0.05% to 0.065%. Germline lookup yields CDR1 SGHNT and CDR2 YYREEE (reference sequence). The CDR3 contains 14 residues. J gave up 4 bases and V 3 bases, and 5 bases lay outside the gene matches.

The receptor was isolated from a man aged 18 to 30 in good health. The V gene is TRBV5-4, the J gene TRBJ1-2; 8 nucleotides align to TRBD1. Sample: naive CD4+ T cells from blood. In DNA, the CDR3 is TGTGCCAGCAGCTCATGGACAGGGAGCTATGGCTACACCTTC. The encoded protein is CASSSWTGSYGYTF.